This is a list of T cell receptor beta chains from one sample in a study of memory CD4+ T cells and cytomegalovirus serostatus. Measured with immunoSEQ multiplex PCR; TCRdb has only the in-frame clones, and not every one. Among tens of thousands of clones listed, 70% to 80% were seen once. Material: memory CD4+ T cells from blood. These TCRs come from an adult in good health and CMV-seropositive. Each CDR3 is given with its conserved first and last residue. A D gene is named only where the DNA matches it firmly. Clone size appears in some rows only: once, few, many, or a class for an expanded clone.

>few|TRBV5-1|TRBJ2-3|.
CASSLQGTDTQYF
TGCGCCAGCAGCTTACAAGGCACAGATACGCAGTATTTT
>.|TRBV19|TRBJ2-5|.
CASSTDQETQYF
TGTGCCAGTAGTACGGACCAAGAGACCCAGTACTTC
>.|TRBV7-8|TRBJ1-5|.
CASSPRAGRGYNQPQHF
TGTGCCAGCAGCCCCAGGGCAGGACGAGGGTACAATCAGCCCCAGCATTTT
>.|TRBV27|TRBJ1-4|.
CASSRGGRAEEKLFF
TGTGCCAGCAGCCGGGGGGGCAGGGCCGAAGAAAAACTGTTTTTT
>once|TRBV10-3|TRBJ1-2|.
CAISPAGGGRGYTF
TGTGCCATCAGTCCCGCGGGGGGAGGAAGGGGCTACACCTTC
>.|TRBV6-6|TRBJ2-1|TRBD1
CASSPRQGGYNEQFF
TGTGCCAGCAGCCCACGACAGGGGGGCTACAATGAGCAGTTCTTC
>.|TRBV5-1|TRBJ2-3|TRBD1
CASSFSTGGAGDTQYF
TGCGCCAGCAGCTTTTCGACAGGGGGCGCCGGAGATACGCAGTATTTT
>few|TRBV6-5|TRBJ2-2|.
CASSTRTRELFF
TGTGCCAGCAGCACACGGACACGGGAGCTGTTTTTT
>.|TRBV20-1|TRBJ1-2|TRBD1
CSAGGQIGYTF
TGCAGTGCTGGGGGACAGATTGGCTACACCTTC
>.|TRBV4-1|TRBJ1-2|TRBD1
CASTRPGTAEGYTF
TGCGCCAGCACCCGACCCGGGACAGCTGAGGGCTACACCTTC
>.|TRBV6-5|TRBJ1-3|.
CASKVADGGTIYF
TGTGCCAGCAAGGTGGCTGACGGGGGCACCATATATTTT
>few|TRBV11-2|TRBJ2-3|.
CASSRRDTDTQYF
TGTGCCAGCAGCCGGAGGGACACAGATACGCAGTATTTT
>.|TRBV27|TRBJ1-1|.
CASSLGIGDPPEAFF
TGTGCCAGCAGTTTAGGCATAGGGGACCCCCCTGAAGCTTTCTTT
>.|TRBV7-9|TRBJ1-1|.
CASSLSVSNTEAFF
TGTGCCAGCAGCTTATCAGTGAGCAACACTGAAGCTTTCTTT
>.|TRBV7-2|TRBJ2-1|.
CASSLGYPGGMGNEQFF
TGTGCCAGCAGCTTAGGTTATCCAGGGGGGATGGGGAATGAGCAGTTCTTC
>.|TRBV4-3|TRBJ1-5|.
CASSPQNGQPQHF
TGCGCCAGCAGCCCCCAAAATGGCCAGCCCCAGCATTTT
>.|TRBV6-6|TRBJ2-3|.
CASSYQSAQYF
TGTGCCAGCAGTTACCAGAGCGCGCAGTATTTT
>.|TRBV21-1|TRBJ2-5|.
CASSKALGRGHQETQYF
TGTGCCAGCAGCAAAGCCCTGGGGAGGGGGCATCAAGAGACCCAGTACTTC
>.|TRBV25-1|TRBJ2-3|TRBD2
CASSRGGRDTQYF
TGTGCCAGCTCTAGGGGAGGGAGAGATACGCAGTATTTT
>.|TRBV9|TRBJ2-7|TRBD1
CASSPTDRGHYEQYF
TGTGCCAGCAGCCCGACGGACAGGGGGCACTACGAGCAGTACTTC
>.|TRBV11-3|TRBJ2-3|TRBD2
CASSRTSGFTDTQYF
TGTGCCAGCAGCCGGACTAGCGGTTTCACAGATACGCAGTATTTT
>.|TRBV28|TRBJ2-2|.
CASSLLSGGTGELFF
TGTGCCAGCAGTTTACTTAGCGGAGGTACCGGGGAGCTGTTTTTT
>.|TRBV7-8|TRBJ2-5|TRBD2
CASSLRLAETQYF
TGTGCCAGCAGCTTAAGACTAGCAGAGACCCAGTACTTC
>.|TRBV6-1|TRBJ2-2|.
CASSPYAGELFF
TGTGCCAGCAGTCCATACGCCGGGGAGCTGTTTTTT
>.|TRBV5-1|TRBJ2-1|TRBD1
CASSWGGTGNYEQFF
TGCGCCAGCAGCTGGGGTGGGACAGGGAATTATGAGCAGTTCTTC
>.|TRBV4-3|TRBJ1-2|TRBD1
CASSHRGQGVEGGGYTF
TGCGCCAGCAGCCATAGGGGACAGGGTGTTGAAGGCGGAGGCTACACCTTC
>.|TRBV19|TRBJ2-2|.
CASSQGGELFF
TGTGCCAGTAGTCAGGGCGGGGAGCTGTTTTTT
>.|TRBV7-2|TRBJ1-2|.
CASSPTARGPKGYTF
TGTGCCAGCAGCCCTACGGCCCGGGGGCCTAAGGGCTACACCTTC
>.|TRBV29-1|TRBJ1-2|.
CSVEDLRSFGYTF
TGCAGCGTTGAAGATCTCCGGTCTTTCGGCTACACCTTC
>.|TRBV6-1|TRBJ1-4|.
CASSEFGDEKLFF
TGTGCCAGCAGTGAATTCGGGGACGAAAAACTGTTTTTT
>.|TRBV7-2|TRBJ1-5|.
CASSLGYSNQPQHF
TGTGCCAGCAGCTTAGGATATAGCAATCAGCCCCAGCATTTT
>.|TRBV5-5|TRBJ1-1|.
CASSKNTEAFF
TGTGCCAGCAGCAAAAACACTGAAGCTTTCTTT
>few|TRBV9|TRBJ1-5|.
CASSAGSDSNQPQHF
TGTGCCAGCAGCGCAGGGAGCGATAGCAATCAGCCCCAGCATTTT
>.|TRBV11-2|TRBJ1-2|.
CASSFTGKLGYTF
TGTGCCAGCAGCTTTACTGGGAAATTAGGCTACACCTTC
>.|TRBV7-8|TRBJ2-1|.
CASSLFDSRRYNEQFF
TGTGCCAGCAGCTTATTCGACTCCCGACGCTACAATGAGCAGTTCTTC
>.|TRBV28|TRBJ1-1|.
CASSRLTGTGTEAFF
TGTGCCAGCAGTCGGTTAACGGGAACCGGGACTGAAGCTTTCTTT
>once|TRBV5-1|TRBJ2-7|.
CASSLALTAGGEQYF
TGCGCCAGCAGCTTGGCCCTCACGGCCGGGGGAGAGCAGTACTTC
>.|TRBV6-6|TRBJ1-2|.
CASSYVQDGYTF
TGTGCCAGCAGTTACGTCCAAGATGGCTACACCTTC
>.|TRBV7-2|TRBJ1-5|TRBD1
CASSLGRGHGQPQHF
TGTGCCAGCAGCTTAGGCAGGGGGCACGGTCAGCCCCAGCATTTT
>.|TRBV6-4|TRBJ2-3|.
CASNSGMGIDTQYF
TGTGCCAGCAATAGCGGAATGGGTATAGATACGCAGTATTTT
>.|TRBV9|TRBJ2-5|TRBD1
CASSPQFTGDETQYF
TGTGCCAGCAGCCCACAATTCACAGGGGACGAGACCCAGTACTTC
>.|TRBV5-5|TRBJ2-5|TRBD2
CASSLGRRELKETQYF
TGTGCCAGCAGCTTGGGCCGGCGGGAGTTAAAAGAGACCCAGTACTTC
>once|TRBV5-1|TRBJ1-4|.
CASSLSGDNEKLFF
TGCGCCAGCAGCTTGTCAGGGGACAATGAAAAACTGTTTTTT
>.|TRBV28|TRBJ1-4|TRBD1
CASSFGQGGEKLFF
TGTGCCAGCAGTTTCGGACAGGGGGGTGAAAAACTGTTTTTT
>medium-sized|TRBV14|TRBJ1-4|.
CASSQSRGLNEKLFF
TGTGCCAGCAGCCAAAGCAGGGGCCTGAATGAAAAACTGTTTTTT
>few|TRBV29-1|TRBJ1-1|.
CSVEVGSQIEAFF
TGCAGCGTTGAAGTCGGCAGCCAAATTGAAGCTTTCTTT
>.|TRBV29-1|TRBJ2-7|TRBD1
CSVTGGTSWQYF
TGCAGCGTTACAGGGGGTACAAGCTGGCAGTACTTC
>.|TRBV30|TRBJ1-3|.
CAWRKARWGNTIYF
TGTGCCTGGAGAAAGGCGCGCTGGGGAAACACCATATATTTT
>few|TRBV10-2|TRBJ2-1|.
CASTRDPYEQFF
TGCGCCAGCACCCGGGACCCTTATGAGCAGTTCTTC
>.|TRBV2|TRBJ2-7|.
CASRRGGTYEQYF
TGTGCCAGCAGACGGGGCGGAACCTACGAGCAGTACTTC
>.|TRBV4-3|TRBJ2-3|TRBD1
CASSQEGKGTVTDTQYF
TGCGCCAGCAGCCAGGAAGGAAAAGGGACAGTTACAGATACGCAGTATTTT
>.|TRBV28|TRBJ2-7|TRBD2
CATSSGGRDEQYF
TGTGCCACCTCTTCTGGCGGGAGAGACGAGCAGTACTTC
>.|TRBV30|TRBJ2-2|TRBD2
CAWDNRAGGAGELFF
TGTGCCTGGGACAACCGAGCGGGAGGGGCCGGGGAGCTGTTTTTT
>.|TRBV5-1|TRBJ1-5|.
CASSRTGRGQPQHF
TGCGCCAGCAGCCGTACGGGAAGAGGTCAGCCCCAGCATTTT
>.|TRBV19|TRBJ2-2|.
CASSILGANTGELFF
TGTGCCAGTAGTATCCTGGGGGCGAACACCGGGGAGCTGTTTTTT
>once|TRBV30|TRBJ1-2|TRBD1
CAWDAGTGASGYTF
TGTGCCTGGGATGCCGGGACAGGGGCGAGTGGCTACACCTTC
>.|TRBV20-1|TRBJ1-1|TRBD1
CSARGQGEAFF
TGCAGTGCCCGGGGACAGGGGGAAGCTTTCTTT